Below are 7 T cell receptor beta chains sequenced from a single sample in a study of shared clonotypes between healthy human individuals. Some clones are missing from TCRdb's copy, which holds only in-frame ones; the method was immunoSEQ multiplex PCR. This table holds hundreds of thousands of clones, 90% to 97% found once. The sample comprised naive CD4+ T cells sorted from blood. Regarding subset: CD45RA+ positively selected. The receptors derive from a woman aged 30 to 39 in good health.

This clone appeared a single time. The CDR3 DNA is TGTGCCAGCAGTTACCACGGAGGGAGTACAGATACGCAGTATTTT. It encodes CASSYHGGSTDTQYF. The V call is TRBV6-5, the J call TRBJ2-3, with D possibly TRBD2 on 6 matching bases. Germline V gene lookup returns CDR1 MNHEY and CDR2 SVGAGI. V shed 2 bases and J shed 3 bases, with 12 bases lying between them. The CDR3 contains 15 residues.

As to this clone: Additional DNA sequences in this sample encode the identical CDR3. The chain uses TRBV28 and TRBJ2-7; D ambiguous. Germline loops: CDR1 MDHEN, CDR2 SYDVKM. Trimming stripped 7 bases from V and 7 bases from J, with 11 bases between. CDR3 length equals 11 residues. Here the CDR3 reads CASTIPGEQYF. The CDR3 DNA reads as TGTGCCAGCACCATCCCTGGGGAGCAGTACTTC.

The chain has TRBV2 and TRBJ1-1; D is possibly TRBD1 (6 bases). CDR1 and CDR2 from the germline V gene are SNHLY and FYNNEI. Deletions cut 4 bases from V and 1 base from J, with 10 bases between. CDR3 length: 14 amino acids. The CDR3 DNA reads as TGTGCCAGCAGTGGGGTAGGGGGGAACACTGAAGCTTTCTTT. Translated, it gives CASSGVGGNTEAFF.

V gene TRBV19 combines with J gene TRBJ1-4, with 9 bases that match TRBD1. Per the germline V gene, CDR1 is LNHDA and CDR2 is SQIVND (reference sequence). The CDR3 sequence is 13 residues long. V was clipped by 5 bases and J by 9 bases; unmatched bases: 4. Written as DNA, the CDR3 is TGTGCCAGTAGTGTGACAGGGGGTAAAAAACTGTTTTTT. This codes for CASSVTGGKKLFF.

The chain employs TRBV7-6 and TRBJ1-1; 7 bases align to TRBD1. This CDR3 region has 15 residues. With 2 bases clipped from V and 4 bases from J, the junction kept 7 bases outside the gene matches. Per the germline V gene, CDR1 is SGHVS and CDR2 is FNYEAQ. CDR3 sequence (DNA): TGTGCCAGCAGCTTATCGGCAGGGGGGGGCACTGAAGCTTTCTTT. Amino acid sequence: CASSLSAGGGTEAFF.

The V and J genes are TRBV30 and TRBJ1-5, with 10 bases identical to TRBD1. The germline V gene encodes CDR1 GTSNPN and CDR2 SVGIG (reference sequence). The CDR3 has 16 amino acids. V shed 2 bases and J 6 bases; nucleotides not matched to a gene: 10. As DNA, the CDR3 is TGTGCCTGGAGTAGACACGACAGGGGGCTGGTTCAGCCCCAGCATTTT. Translated: CAWSRHDRGLVQPQHF.

This chain links TRBV28 with TRBJ2-4; 8 bases line up with TRBD1. This CDR3 has 13 amino acids. The V and J ends lost 3 bases and 7 bases, in that order; junction bases with no gene match: 2. In germline, CDR1 is MDHEN, CDR2 SYDVKM. CDR3 loop: CASSFQGANIQYF. CDR3 bases: TGTGCCAGCAGTTTCCAGGGGGCGAACATTCAGTACTTC.